These 22 T cell receptor beta chains originate from one sample sequenced in a study of tumor T cells in aggressive B-cell lymphoma. The method was immunoSEQ multiplex PCR; TCRdb's version includes in-frame clones alone and lacks a portion of them. The sample includes thousands of clones, approximately 90% seen only once; the top ten take more than 6%. The sample comprised tumor tissue. All receptors come from an adult with diffuse large B cell lymphoma.

This clone came up once. The rearrangement joins TRBV27 to TRBJ2-3; 12 bases agree with TRBD2. With V trimmed by 6 bases and J by 9 bases, 13 bases remained unmatched. The CDR3 consists of 16 residues. Germline lookup yields CDR1 MNHEY and CDR2 SMNVEV (reference sequence). The CDR3 protein is CASRETGLAGPGTQYF. CDR3 sequence (DNA): TGTGCCAGCAGGGAAACTGGACTAGCGGGGCCTGGGACGCAGTATTTT.

This clone has a handful of counts. The gene calls are TRBV27 and TRBJ2-7; D remains ambiguous. CDR1 and CDR2 (germline): MNHEY, SMNVEV (reference sequence). This CDR3 is 13 amino acids long. The V end was cut by 6 bases, the J end by 0 bases, with 9 bases between. CDR3 DNA: TGTGCCAGCAGCGTTGGAGACTCCTACGAGCAGTACTTC. Translation gives CASSVGDSYEQYF.

V is TRBV15 and J is TRBJ1-1, with no clear D. The CDR3 is made up of 17 amino acids. V was clipped by 0 bases and J by 1 base, with 15 bases between them. Germline loops: CDR1 LNHNV, CDR2 YYDKDF (reference sequence). The CDR3 DNA sequence: TGTGCCACCAGCAGAGACCCCCCAGGATTTCAGAACACTGAAGCTTTCTTT. This translates into CATSRDPPGFQNTEAFF.

This rearrangement joins TRBV7-2 to TRBJ2-7; D gene unclear. Trimming took off 2 bases at V and 4 bases at J, with 6 bases between the two ends. Germline assignment: CDR1 SGHTA and CDR2 FQGNSA. CDR3 length: 12 residues. CDR3 residues: CASSLNRYEQYF. Here the CDR3 DNA reads TGTGCCAGCAGCTTAAATCGGTACGAGCAGTACTTC.

This clone was recorded only once. V usage is TRBV13 and J usage is TRBJ2-1, with D perhaps TRBD2 (5 bases). Germline values: CDR1 PRHDT, CDR2 FYEKMQ (reference sequence). The CDR3 extends over 14 amino acids. V was trimmed by 5 bases and J by 6 bases, leaving 14 bases between them. The CDR3 is CASSPDARGNEQFF. The CDR3 DNA reads as TGTGCCAGCAGCCCAGACGCTCGGGGCAATGAGCAGTTCTTC.

The chain employs TRBV9 and TRBJ2-1; TRBD1 agrees at 9 bases. The CDR3 sequence is 17 residues long. Germline values: CDR1 SGDLS, CDR2 YYNGEE. Unmatched junction bases numbered 11, after V lost 3 bases and J lost 4 bases. CDR3 nucleotide sequence: TGTGCCAGCAGCGATCCAAGACAGGGGGTGCCTTACAATGAGCAGTTCTTC. Its translation is CASSDPRQGVPYNEQFF. Looking up the rest from reference TRBV9 and TRBJ2-1 gives the full variable domain: DSGVTQTPKHLITATGQRVTLRCSPRSGDLSVYWYQQSLDQGLQFLIQYYNGEERAKGNILERFSAQQFPDLHSELNLSSLELGDSALYFCASSDPRQGVPYNEQFFGPGTRLTVL.

V is TRBV2 and J is TRBJ2-7, with 15 bases aligning to TRBD2. With V trimmed by 2 bases and J by 0 bases, 5 bases remained unmatched. The length of the CDR3 is 18 residues. Germline CDR1 and CDR2: SNHLY and FYNNEI. In nucleotides, the CDR3 is TGTGCCAGCAGTGAAAAGGGGACTAGCGGGAGGTTCTCCTACGAGCAGTACTTC. Residues: CASSEKGTSGRFSYEQYF.

The V gene is TRBV6-6, the J gene TRBJ1-3; D unresolved. V gave up 2 bases and J gave up 0 bases, with 8 bases separating them. The V gene's germline CDR1 is MNHNY and CDR2 SVGAGI (reference sequence). This CDR3 is 15 amino acids long. The CDR3 reads CASSYEAISGNTIYF. CDR3 in DNA: TGTGCCAGCAGTTACGAAGCGATCTCTGGAAACACCATATATTTT.

The chain uses TRBV6-1 and TRBJ1-1; a possible D gene is TRBD1 (5 bases). This CDR3 is 14 amino acids long. Germline V gives CDR1 MNHNS, CDR2 SASEGT. The ends were cut back, 6 bases at V and 1 base at J, with 12 bases in the middle. The CDR3 DNA reads TGTGCCAGCAGAGACAAAGGACAGAACACTGAAGCTTTCTTT. Translation gives CASRDKGQNTEAFF.

V gene TRBV7-9 combines with J gene TRBJ2-1, with D possibly being TRBD2 (5 bases). Germline assignment: CDR1 SEHNR and CDR2 FQNEAQ (reference sequence). The CDR3 covers 13 residues. V was shortened by 1 base and J by 9 bases, with 10 bases between the two germline ends. The CDR3 DNA reads TGTGCCAGCAGCTTAGGGCTAGGACTTGAGCAGTTCTTC. Residues: CASSLGLGLEQFF.

The V call is TRBV5-1, the J call TRBJ2-1; D gene ambiguous. CDR1 is SGHRS, CDR2 YFSETQ, per germline. V shed 3 bases and J shed 3 bases, with 10 bases lying between them. The CDR3 contains 14 residues. CDR3 residues: CASSSSRIYNEQFF. The CDR3 nucleotides read TGCGCCAGCAGCTCTAGTAGGATCTACAATGAGCAGTTCTTC.

This chain uses TRBV5-6 with TRBJ1-2; TRBD1 is a possible D gene (6 bases). This CDR3 is 13 amino acids long. The ends were cut back, 4 bases at V and 3 bases at J, with 10 bases in the middle. From germline, CDR1 is SGHDT and CDR2 YYEEEE. The CDR3 reads CASSGRGHYGYTF. As DNA, the CDR3 is TGTGCCAGCAGCGGCAGGGGCCACTATGGCTACACCTTC. Full variable domain (missing parts from reference TRBV5-6 and TRBJ1-2): DAGVTQSPTHLIKTRGQQVTLRCSPKSGHDTVSWYQQALGQGPQFIFQYYEEEERQRGNFPDRFSGHQFPNYSSELNVNALLLGDSALYLCASSGRGHYGYTFGSGTRLTVV.

The V gene is TRBV5-4, the J gene TRBJ2-6, with 11 bases aligning to TRBD2. The CDR3 extends over 17 amino acids. CDR1 and CDR2 (germline): SGHNT, YYREEE (reference sequence). The junction had 7 bases not matched to a gene; V was cut back by 4 bases and J by 4 bases. Here the CDR3 DNA reads TGTGCCAGCAGCCTACTAGCGGGAGTCCCCGGGGCCAACGTCCTGACTTTC. Amino acids: CASSLLAGVPGANVLTF.

The J gene is TRBJ1-2, the V gene TRBV29-1, with 7 bases lining up with TRBD1. Trimming removed 8 bases from V and 0 bases from J; junction bases left unmatched: 12. This CDR3 is 15 amino acids long. Germline V gene data show CDR1 as SQVTM and CDR2 as ANQGSEA. CDR3 sequence reads: CSYRDSAFPNYGYTF. The CDR3 nucleotides are TGCAGCTATCGGGACAGTGCATTTCCTAACTATGGCTACACCTTC.

This rearrangement joins TRBV19 to TRBJ1-2, with TRBD1 matching 7 bases. The CDR3 contains 19 residues. V lost 4 bases and J lost 0; bases outside the gene matches: 17. Germline V gene data show CDR1 as LNHDA and CDR2 as SQIVND (reference sequence). The CDR3 coding sequence is TGTGCCAGTAGTAGGGACTCCCGACAGGGCCAAACGTCTAACTATGGCTACACCTTC. Its translation: CASSRDSRQGQTSNYGYTF.

The J gene is TRBJ1-4, the V gene TRBV27; D not certain. Germline CDR1 is MNHEY and CDR2 is SMNVEV (reference sequence). The CDR3 has 19 residues. Trimming pared 5 bases from V and 2 bases from J, leaving 24 bases between. DNA of the CDR3: TGTGCCAGCAGTCACCGGGCCGTCCGGCGGGATGTCACTAATGAAAAACTGTTTTTT. This gives the protein CASSHRAVRRDVTNEKLFF.

CDR3 amino acids: CASSKQGAAEAFF. The CDR3 DNA sequence: TGTGCCAGCAGTAAACAGGGGGCTGCTGAAGCTTTCTTT. The V and J genes are TRBV6-6 and TRBJ1-1, with 9 bases matching TRBD1. Per germline, CDR1 MNHNY and CDR2 SVGAGI (reference sequence). The CDR3 consists of 13 residues. V lost 5 bases to trimming and J lost 6 bases; unmatched junction nucleotides: 4.

This chain joins TRBV7-9 and TRBJ2-2; no reliable D call. CDR3 length equals 12 residues. The germline V gene has CDR1 SEHNR and CDR2 FQNEAQ (reference sequence). The V gene lost 5 bases and the J gene lost 2 bases, with 3 bases spanning the gap. In nucleotides, the CDR3 is TGTGCCAGCAGCCCAAACACCGGGGAGCTGTTTTTT. Translated: CASSPNTGELFF.

The gene calls are TRBV28 and TRBJ1-4; a weak D match, TRBD1 (6 bases). Per germline, CDR1 MDHEN and CDR2 SYDVKM. The CDR3 has 14 amino acids. V lost 5 bases, J lost 4 bases, and 11 bases lay in between. The CDR3 is CASSNGQINEKLFF. The CDR3 nucleotides read TGTGCCAGCAGTAACGGACAGATTAATGAAAAACTGTTTTTT.

V usage is TRBV6-1 and J usage is TRBJ1-4; 7 bases are shared with TRBD1. Germline trimming cut 4 bases from V and 12 bases from J; bases unmatched to any gene: 14. CDR3 size: 15 residues. The germline V gene encodes CDR1 MNHNS and CDR2 SASEGT. The CDR3 bases are TGTGCCAGCAGTGGAGGAGGAGGGGGCGAAGCGGAACTGTTTTTT. It specifies CASSGGGGGEAELFF.

This rearrangement joins TRBV7-2 to TRBJ2-5; 8 bases agree with TRBD2. Trimming cost V 4 bases and J 8 bases; bases outside gene matches: 6. The CDR3 has 13 residues. From germline, CDR1 is SGHTA and CDR2 FQGNSA. The CDR3 DNA follows: TGTGCCAGCAGCTCTGGACTAGCCGAAACCCAGTACTTC. Translating it yields CASSSGLAETQYF. The full variable domain, rest sourced from reference TRBV7-2 and TRBJ2-5, is GAGVSQSPSNKVTEKGKDVELRCDPISGHTALYWYRQSLGQGLEFLIYFQGNSAPDKSGLPSDRFSAERTGGSVSTLTIQRTQQEDSAVYLCASSSGLAETQYFGPGTRLLVL.

The rearrangement links TRBV11-2 to TRBJ2-7; 9 positions match TRBD2. This CDR3 has 15 amino acids. The germline CDR1 and CDR2 sequences are SGHAT and FQNNGV. V was clipped by 4 bases and J by 3 bases; unmatched bases: 7. CDR3 in DNA: TGTGCCAGCAGCTGGGCTAGCGGGGTAAACTACGAGCAGTACTTC. Its translation: CASSWASGVNYEQYF.